This paragraph reports one T cell receptor beta chain. Antigen specificity is unknown. The source of the sample is a study of STAT5B mutations in CD4+ large granular lymphocyte leukemia. TCRdb's table, derived via immunoSEQ multiplex PCR, lists solely in-frame clones and lacks some. The sample includes about 27,000 clones, 60% to 80% of them seen just once. The germline V gene has CDR1 SNHLY and CDR2 FYNNEI. This CDR3 is built from 15 residues. Trimming took 6 bases from V and 8 from J, leaving 17 bases between them. The study, taken as a whole, reports: Main leukemic clonotypes were patient-specific, but roughly 23% appeared at low frequency elsewhere. Compared with healthy controls (2/35), patient top clones favored TRBV06 (8/27).

The sequenced sample was CD4+ T cells from blood buffy coats. The rearrangement joins TRBV2 to TRBJ1-6, with unresolved D. This clonotype was sampled from a human donor in good health. CDR3 region: CASRARLLSDSPLHF. DNA for the CDR3: TGTGCCAGCAGGGCCAGACTCCTATCGGATTCACCCCTCCACTTT.